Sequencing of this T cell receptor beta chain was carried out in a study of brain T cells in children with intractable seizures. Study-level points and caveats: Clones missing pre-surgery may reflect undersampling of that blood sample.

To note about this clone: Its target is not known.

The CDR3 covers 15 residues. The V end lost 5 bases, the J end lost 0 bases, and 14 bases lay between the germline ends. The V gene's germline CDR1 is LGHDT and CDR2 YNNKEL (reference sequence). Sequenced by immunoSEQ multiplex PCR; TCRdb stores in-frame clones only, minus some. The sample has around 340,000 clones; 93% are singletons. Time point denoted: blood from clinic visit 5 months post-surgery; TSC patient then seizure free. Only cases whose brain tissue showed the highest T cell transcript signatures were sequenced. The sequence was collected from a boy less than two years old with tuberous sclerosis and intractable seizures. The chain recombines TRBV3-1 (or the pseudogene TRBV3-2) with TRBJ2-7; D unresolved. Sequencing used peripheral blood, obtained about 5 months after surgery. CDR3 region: CASSLAAESSYEQYF. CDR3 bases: TGTGCCAGCAGCTTGGCCGCGGAAAGCTCCTACGAGCAGTACTTC.